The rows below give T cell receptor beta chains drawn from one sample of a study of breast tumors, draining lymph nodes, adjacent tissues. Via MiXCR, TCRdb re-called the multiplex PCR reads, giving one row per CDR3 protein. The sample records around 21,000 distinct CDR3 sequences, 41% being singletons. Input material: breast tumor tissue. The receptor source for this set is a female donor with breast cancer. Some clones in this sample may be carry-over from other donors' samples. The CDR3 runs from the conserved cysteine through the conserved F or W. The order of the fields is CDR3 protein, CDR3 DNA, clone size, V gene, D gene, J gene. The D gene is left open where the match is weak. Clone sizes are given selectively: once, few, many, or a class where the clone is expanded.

CDR3: CASSGDRGLGNEQFF
DNA: TGTGCCAGCAGTGGGGACAGGGGGCTAGGCAATGAGCAGTTCTTC
size: -
V: TRBV2
D: TRBD1
J: TRBJ2-1

CDR3: CSARGGTSGFPREQYF
DNA: TGCAGTGCTAGGGGGGGGACTAGCGGGTTTCCCCGCGAGCAGTACTTC
size: many
V: TRBV20-1
D: TRBD2
J: TRBJ2-7

CDR3: CASSVGGGGIERQYF
DNA: TGTGCCAGCAGCGTAGGGGGAGGAGGGATCGAGCGGCAGTACTTC
size: -
V: TRBV9
D: -
J: TRBJ2-7

CDR3: CASSHAPAGTGKSPLHF
DNA: TGTGCCAGCAGTCACGCCCCCGCCGGGACAGGGAAATCACCCCTCCACTTT
size: -
V: TRBV6-5
D: TRBD1
J: TRBJ1-6

CDR3: CASSENRGATGNTIYF
DNA: TGCGCCAGCAGTGAAAACAGGGGAGCGACTGGAAACACCATATATTTT
size: -
V: TRBV10-2
D: TRBD1
J: TRBJ1-3

CDR3: CASKGGDRSPLHF
DNA: TGTGCCAGCAAAGGAGGGGATCGTTCACCCCTCCACTTT
size: few
V: TRBV25-1
D: -
J: TRBJ1-6

CDR3: CASSFRRQPQHF
DNA: TGTGCCAGCAGTTTTCGGAGGCAGCCCCAGCATTTT
size: -
V: TRBV12-3/TRBV12-4
D: -
J: TRBJ1-5

CDR3: CSASEGDTGELFF
DNA: TGCAGTGCTAGCGAGGGGGACACCGGGGAGCTGTTTTTT
size: -
V: TRBV20-1
D: -
J: TRBJ2-2

CDR3: CASSLGNSPLHF
DNA: TGCGCCAGCAGCCTAGGCAATTCACCCCTCCACTTT
size: -
V: TRBV10-1
D: -
J: TRBJ1-6

CDR3: CAGLGGRDQETQYF
DNA: TGTGCGGGGCTCGGGGGCCGTGACCAAGAGACCCAGTACTTC
size: -
V: TRBV14
D: -
J: TRBJ2-5

CDR3: CSVVENKETQYF
DNA: TGCAGCGTTGTAGAAAACAAGGAGACCCAGTACTTC
size: -
V: TRBV29-1
D: -
J: TRBJ2-5

CDR3: CASSHGTRGQFF
DNA: TGTGCCAGCAGCCACGGGACCCGTGGGCAGTTCTTC
size: many
V: TRBV6-6
D: -
J: TRBJ2-1

CDR3: CASSRTSGSGGSMSTDTQYF
DNA: TGTGCCAGCAGCCGAACATCTGGTAGCGGGGGGAGCATGAGCACAGATACGCAGTATTTT
size: -
V: TRBV7-9
D: TRBD2
J: TRBJ2-3

CDR3: CASSFSGTSGRTYEQYF
DNA: TGTGCCAGCAGTTTCTCCGGGACTAGCGGTAGGACCTACGAGCAGTACTTC
size: -
V: TRBV2
D: TRBD2
J: TRBJ2-7

CDR3: CATGNRGSTGELFF
DNA: TGCGCCACAGGGAACAGGGGTTCCACCGGGGAGCTGTTTTTT
size: many
V: TRBV10-1
D: TRBD1
J: TRBJ2-2

CDR3: CASSLEAGGPYEQYF
DNA: TGCGCCAGCAGCTTGGAGGCGGGGGGGCCCTACGAGCAGTACTTC
size: -
V: TRBV5-1
D: TRBD2
J: TRBJ2-7

CDR3: CASSLRGPYEQYF
DNA: TGTGCCAGCAGCTTGAGGGGGCCCTACGAGCAGTACTTC
size: -
V: TRBV5-6
D: TRBD1
J: TRBJ2-7

CDR3: CASSLRQGTGELFF
DNA: TGCGCCAGCAGCTTAAGGCAGGGGACCGGGGAGCTGTTTTTT
size: -
V: TRBV5-1
D: -
J: TRBJ2-2

CDR3: CASSAPRLYRKRVSYEQYF
DNA: TGTGCCAGCAGTGCCCCGAGGCTTTACAGGAAGCGGGTATCCTACGAGCAGTACTTC
size: few
V: TRBV6-4
D: -
J: TRBJ2-7

CDR3: CASSRFVGGQGQYF
DNA: TGTGCCAGCAGTCGTTTCGTGGGAGGACAGGGACAGTACTTC
size: many
V: TRBV12-3/TRBV12-4
D: TRBD1
J: TRBJ2-7

CDR3: CSASDLGLDEKLFF
DNA: TGCAGTGCTAGTGACCTAGGTCTTGATGAAAAACTGTTTTTT
size: -
V: TRBV20-1
D: -
J: TRBJ1-4

CDR3: CASSLESNTEAFF
DNA: TGTGCCAGCAGCCTCGAAAGTAACACTGAAGCTTTCTTT
size: -
V: TRBV11-2
D: -
J: TRBJ1-1

CDR3: CASSLSGGYNEQFF
DNA: TGTGCCAGCAGCTTGAGCGGGGGCTACAATGAGCAGTTCTTC
size: many
V: TRBV7-8
D: TRBD2
J: TRBJ2-1

CDR3: CASSDDDWETQYF
DNA: TGTGCCAGCAGTGACGATGATTGGGAGACCCAGTACTTC
size: -
V: TRBV6-4
D: -
J: TRBJ2-5

CDR3: CASSQGQGAEGYTF
DNA: TGTGCCAGCAGCCAAGGACAGGGGGCGGAAGGCTACACCTTC
size: -
V: TRBV4-2
D: TRBD1
J: TRBJ1-2

CDR3: CASSATGLGRYEQYF
DNA: TGTGCCAGCAGTGCCACGGGACTAGGCCGATACGAGCAGTACTTC
size: -
V: TRBV2
D: TRBD2
J: TRBJ2-7

CDR3: CASSVGGGTQETQYF
DNA: TGTGCCAGCAGTGTTGGGGGAGGGACTCAAGAGACCCAGTACTTC
size: -
V: TRBV6-1
D: TRBD2
J: TRBJ2-5

CDR3: CASSLKGSSGELFF
DNA: TGTGCCAGCAGCTTAAAGGGCAGTTCCGGGGAGCTGTTTTTT
size: -
V: TRBV7-6
D: -
J: TRBJ2-2

CDR3: CSASEGDYNPPQHF
DNA: TGCAGTGCTAGTGAGGGGGATTATAATCCGCCCCAGCATTTT
size: -
V: TRBV20-1
D: -
J: TRBJ1-5

CDR3: CASRSSGRLNTEAFF
DNA: TGTGCCAGCAGGTCCTCGGGCCGTTTGAACACTGAAGCTTTCTTT
size: -
V: TRBV7-8
D: -
J: TRBJ1-1

CDR3: CASSLATGDQETQYF
DNA: TGTGCCAGCAGCTTAGCAACGGGGGACCAAGAGACCCAGTACTTC
size: medium-sized
V: TRBV7-9
D: -
J: TRBJ2-5

CDR3: CASSIGTSLFTDTQYF
DNA: TGCGCCAGCAGCATTGGGACTAGCCTTTTCACAGATACGCAGTATTTT
size: many
V: TRBV5-1
D: TRBD2
J: TRBJ2-3

CDR3: CASSGTSGRRNTGELFF
DNA: TGTGCCAGCAGCGGGACTAGCGGGAGAAGGAACACCGGGGAGCTGTTTTTT
size: -
V: TRBV7-2
D: TRBD2
J: TRBJ2-2

CDR3: CASTDLLAGVLNEQFF
DNA: TGTGCCAGCACCGACTTACTAGCGGGAGTTCTTAATGAGCAGTTCTTC
size: few
V: TRBV7-9
D: TRBD2
J: TRBJ2-1

CDR3: CATSRVRADHEGYTF
DNA: TGTGCCACCAGCAGAGTCCGGGCCGACCACGAGGGCTACACCTTC
size: many
V: TRBV15
D: -
J: TRBJ1-2

CDR3: CASSLRTSGRAGYNEQFF
DNA: TGTGCCAGCAGCCTACGGACTAGCGGGAGGGCGGGTTACAATGAGCAGTTCTTC
size: -
V: TRBV4-2
D: TRBD2
J: TRBJ2-1